This TCR beta chain was profiled in a study of spatial heterogeneity in lung cancer. In TCRdb, the 5' RACE reads were re-called with MiXCR into one record per CDR3 protein. The table has roughly 11,000 distinct CDR3 sequences, around 3.5% seen once; the top ten hold around half. The V gene's germline CDR1 is MNHEY and CDR2 SMNVEV (reference sequence). Losses at the gene ends were 5 bases for V and 4 bases for J; bases not matched to a gene: 13. The CDR3 runs 16 residues. The time point here: sample taken at primary tumor resection. Tumor, nontumor lung or frozen PBMC supplied whole RNA, sequenced without sorting. There are many counts of this clonotype. The library was built for alpha chains, so this beta chain is an off-target read and its size means little.

The TCR originated in a female donor with early-stage non-small cell lung cancer. The specimen was PBMCs, collected at surgery. The chain uses TRBV27 and TRBJ1-2, with TRBD1 matching over 7 bases. CDR3 in DNA: TGTGCCAGCAGTCCCTACCCCGGGACAGCGTCCTATGGCTACACCTTC. Its translation: CASSPYPGTASYGYTF.